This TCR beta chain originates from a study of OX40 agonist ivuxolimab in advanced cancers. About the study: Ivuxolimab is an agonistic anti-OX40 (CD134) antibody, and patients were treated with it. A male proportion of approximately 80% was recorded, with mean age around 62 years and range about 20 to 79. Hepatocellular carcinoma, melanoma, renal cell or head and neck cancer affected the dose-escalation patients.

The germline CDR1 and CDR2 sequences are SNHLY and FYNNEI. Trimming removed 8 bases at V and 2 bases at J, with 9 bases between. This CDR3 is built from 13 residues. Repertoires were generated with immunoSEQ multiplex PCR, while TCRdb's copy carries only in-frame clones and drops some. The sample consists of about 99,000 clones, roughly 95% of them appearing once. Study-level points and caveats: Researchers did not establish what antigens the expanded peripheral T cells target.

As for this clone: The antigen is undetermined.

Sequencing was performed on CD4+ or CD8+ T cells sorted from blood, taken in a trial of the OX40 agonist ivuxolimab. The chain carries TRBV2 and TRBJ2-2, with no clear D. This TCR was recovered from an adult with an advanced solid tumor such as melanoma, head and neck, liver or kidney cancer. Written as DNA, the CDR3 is TGTGCCAGCGTGGCCAGCAACACCGGGGAGCTGTTTTTT. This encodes CASVASNTGELFF.